Below, 8 T cell receptor beta chains from the same sample are listed, as sequenced in a study of long-term antiretroviral therapy in people with HIV. At survey level, the immunoSEQ assay was run in its v3.0 version. Here immunoSEQ multiplex PCR was the method, and the copy in TCRdb shows in-frame clones only, minus some. The profile shows about 39,000 clones, roughly nine tenths of them singletons. Source: unsorted PBMCs, taken 1.2 years after starting antiretroviral therapy. All receptors derive from a woman aged 50 to 65 with HIV.

The chain carries TRBV7-9 and TRBJ2-6; D uncertain. Deletions cut 2 bases from V and 1 base from J, with 3 bases between. Germline values: CDR1 SEHNR, CDR2 FQNEAQ (reference sequence). This CDR3 has 14 residues. CDR3 coding DNA: TGTGCCAGCAGCTTAAGTTCTGGGGCCAACGTCCTGACTTTC. Translated: CASSLSSGANVLTF.

The rearrangement links TRBV18 to TRBJ2-5, with D tentatively TRBD2 (5 bases). The ends were cut back, 3 bases at V and 10 bases at J, with 15 bases in the middle. The germline gives CDR1 KGHSH, CDR2 LQKENI. The CDR3 runs 13 residues. The CDR3 bases are TGTGCCAGCTCACCCGGCACATCGGGGATCCAGTACTTC. Translated, it gives CASSPGTSGIQYF.

V and J are TRBV7-8 and TRBJ2-7, with 13 bases aligning to TRBD2. Per the germline V gene, CDR1 is SGHVS and CDR2 is FQNEAQ. V shed 5 bases and J 6 bases; nucleotides not matched to a gene: 4. CDR3 size: 14 residues. This CDR3 is CASSGLAGAGEQYF. The CDR3 bases are TGTGCCAGCAGCGGACTAGCGGGGGCTGGCGAGCAGTACTTC.

V gene TRBV9 combines with J gene TRBJ2-5; TRBD2 agrees at 8 bases. Per germline, CDR1 SGDLS and CDR2 YYNGEE. Germline trimming cut 0 bases from V and 0 bases from J; bases unmatched to any gene: 7. This CDR3 has 17 amino acids. CDR3 loop: CASSVGPSGGYQETQYF. The CDR3 DNA reads TGTGCCAGCAGCGTAGGTCCCAGCGGGGGTTACCAAGAGACCCAGTACTTC. The whole variable domain, remainder taken from reference TRBV9 and TRBJ2-5, is DSGVTQTPKHLITATGQRVTLRCSPRSGDLSVYWYQQSLDQGLQFLIQYYNGEERAKGNILERFSAQQFPDLHSELNLSSLELGDSALYFCASSVGPSGGYQETQYFGPGTRLLVL.

The rearrangement links TRBV29-1 to TRBJ1-2; 9 bases are a match to TRBD1. There are 12 residues in the CDR3. Germline V gene lookup returns CDR1 SQVTM and CDR2 ANQGSEA. Trimming took 6 bases from V and 7 from J; bases not matched to a gene: 6. The CDR3: CSVDGTGLGYTF. The CDR3 region has the DNA TGCAGCGTCGACGGGACAGGGCTTGGCTACACCTTC.

This clone came up a few times. The chain uses TRBV7-6 and TRBJ1-5; D may be TRBD1 (6 bases). The germline gives CDR1 SGHVS, CDR2 FNYEAQ. Trimming shortened V by 5 bases and J by 0 bases, and 11 bases separated the two germline ends. CDR3 length: 15 residues. CDR3 sequence (DNA): TGTGCCAGCAGCAAAACAGGGAGTAGCAATCAGCCCCAGCATTTT. This codes for CASSKTGSSNQPQHF. Full variable domain (missing parts from reference TRBV7-6 and TRBJ1-5): GAGVSQSPRYKVTKRGQDVALRCDPISGHVSLYWYRQALGQGPEFLTYFNYEAQQDKSGLPNDRFSAERPEGSISTLTIQRTEQRDSAMYRCASSKTGSSNQPQHFGDGTRLSIL.

The CDR3 loop reads CASRTRPALNTEAFF. The CDR3 DNA sequence: TGTGCCAGCAGGACCCGGCCGGCCTTGAACACTGAAGCTTTCTTT. The chain has TRBV2 and TRBJ1-1, with unresolved D. The CDR3 is 15 residues long. Germline V gene lookup returns CDR1 SNHLY and CDR2 FYNNEI. Trimming cost V 6 bases and J 0 bases, with 14 bases left between them.

V and J are TRBV6-6 and TRBJ2-7; maybe TRBD2 (5 bases). The CDR3 runs 14 residues. Trimming removed 10 bases at V and 0 bases at J, with 16 bases between. CDR1 is MNHNY, CDR2 SVGAGI, per germline (reference sequence). DNA for the CDR3: TGTGCCACCCTGGACTTCGAGGGCTCCTACGAGCAGTACTTC. Encoded protein: CATLDFEGSYEQYF.